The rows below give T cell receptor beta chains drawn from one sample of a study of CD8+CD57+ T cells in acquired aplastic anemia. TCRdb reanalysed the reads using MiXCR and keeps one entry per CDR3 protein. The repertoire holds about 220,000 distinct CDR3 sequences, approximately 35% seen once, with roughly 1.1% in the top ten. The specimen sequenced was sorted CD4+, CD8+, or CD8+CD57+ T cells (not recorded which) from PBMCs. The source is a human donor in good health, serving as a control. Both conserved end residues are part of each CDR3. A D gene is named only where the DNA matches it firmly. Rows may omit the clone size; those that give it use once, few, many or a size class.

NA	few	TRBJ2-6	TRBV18	TGTGCCAGCTCAGTTGCCACTGGGGCCAACGTCCTGACTTTC	CASSVATGANVLTF
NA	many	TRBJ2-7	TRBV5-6	TGTGCCAGCAGCTTGGATTTCACCGGGACTTACGAGCAGTACTTC	CASSLDFTGTYEQYF
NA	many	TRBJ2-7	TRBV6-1	TGTGCCAGCAGTGTAGGGGACGGTGGATACTACGAGCAGTACTTC	CASSVGDGGYYEQYF
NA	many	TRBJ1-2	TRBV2	TGTGCCAGCAGTGAGTTGGGCAGACCGACCTATGGCTACACCTTC	CASSELGRPTYGYTF
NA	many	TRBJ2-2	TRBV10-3	TGTGCCATCAGTGGGTACACCTTAAACACCGGGGAGCTGTTTTTT	CAISGYTLNTGELFF
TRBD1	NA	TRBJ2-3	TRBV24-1	TGTGCCACCAGTGATTTAGGGACAGGGTCAGATACGCAGTATTTT	CATSDLGTGSDTQYF
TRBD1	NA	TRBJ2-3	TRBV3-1	TGTGCCAGCAGCCGCAATATAGGGGGCATTACAGATACGCAGTATTTT	CASSRNIGGITDTQYF
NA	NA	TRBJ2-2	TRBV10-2	TGCGCCACCCCAGCGAACACCGGGGAGCTGTTTTTT	CATPANTGELFF
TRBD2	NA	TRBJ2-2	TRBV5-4	TGTGCCAGCAGCTTGGCCGAACTAGCGGGGGGAATTAACACCGGGGAGCTGTTTTTT	CASSLAELAGGINTGELFF
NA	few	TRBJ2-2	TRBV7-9	TGTGCCAGCAAGCCGGCGAACACCGGGGAGCTGTTTTTT	CASKPANTGELFF
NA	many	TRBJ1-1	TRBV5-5	TGTGCCAGCAGCTTGGCCAGGGGAAATTACATGAACACTGAAGCTTTCTTT	CASSLARGNYMNTEAFF
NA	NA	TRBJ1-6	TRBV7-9	TGTGCCAGCAGCTTAGAACAGGGTAATTCACCCCTCCACTTT	CASSLEQGNSPLHF
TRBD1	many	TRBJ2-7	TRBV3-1	TGTGCCAGCAGCCAACCGGGACAGGGGGCGGAAGAGCAGTACTTC	CASSQPGQGAEEQYF
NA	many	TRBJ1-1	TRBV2	TGTGCCAGGCTAAGGGTAGTGAACACTGAAGCTTTCTTT	CARLRVVNTEAFF
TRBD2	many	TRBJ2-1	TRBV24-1	TGTGCCACCGTTAGCGGGAGGGATGAGCAGTTCTTC	CATVSGRDEQFF
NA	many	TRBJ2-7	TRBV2	TGTGCCAGCAGGGACAGCCCCTACGAGCAGTACTTC	CASRDSPYEQYF
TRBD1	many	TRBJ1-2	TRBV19	TGTGCCAGTAATACCATCCGGGACAGATCTAACTATGGCTACACCTTC	CASNTIRDRSNYGYTF
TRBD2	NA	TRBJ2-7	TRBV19	TGTGCCACCAGGACTAGCGGGAGGGATGAGCAGTACTTC	CATRTSGRDEQYF
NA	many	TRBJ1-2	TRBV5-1	TGCGCCAGCAGCTTGGGGAGTGGCTATGGCTACACCTTC	CASSLGSGYGYTF
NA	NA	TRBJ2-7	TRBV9	TGTGCCAGCAGTGAATGGGGTACTAGCCACGAGCAGTACTTC	CASSEWGTSHEQYF
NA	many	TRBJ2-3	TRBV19	TGTGCCAGTAGTGTAGAGGGGCGGGCAGATACGCAGTATTTT	CASSVEGRADTQYF
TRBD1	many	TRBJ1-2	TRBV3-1	TGTGCCAGCAGCCAATCGTCAGGGGGAGGCTATGGCTACACCTTC	CASSQSSGGGYGYTF
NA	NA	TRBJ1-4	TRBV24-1	TGTGCCACCAGTGATTTGACGACAGGTAAACTGTTTTTT	CATSDLTTGKLFF
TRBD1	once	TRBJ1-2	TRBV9	TGTGCCAGCAGCCCATGGACAGGGTACGGCTACACCTTC	CASSPWTGYGYTF
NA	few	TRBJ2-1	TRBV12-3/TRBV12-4	TGTGCCAGCAGTCCCCTCGGCGGGGTAATAAGGGAGCAGTTCTTC	CASSPLGGVIREQFF
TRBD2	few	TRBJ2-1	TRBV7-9	TGTGCCAGCAGCTTTAAGGCTAGCGGGGGCAGGAATGAGCAGTTCTTC	CASSFKASGGRNEQFF
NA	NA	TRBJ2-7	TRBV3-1	TGTGCCAGCAGTCAGAAGACAGGCTTAAGGGCCTACGAGCAGTACTTC	CASSQKTGLRAYEQYF
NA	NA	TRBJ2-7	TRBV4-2	TGTGCCAGCAGCCCTGACGGATCCTACGAGCAGTACTTC	CASSPDGSYEQYF
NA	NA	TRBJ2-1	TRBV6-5	TGTGCCAGCACCCAACGGTGGCCCAGCTACGGTGAGCAGTTCTTC	CASTQRWPSYGEQFF
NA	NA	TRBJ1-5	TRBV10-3	TGTGCCATCAGCGAGTCGGGGTTCCAGCCCCAGCATTTT	CAISESGFQPQHF
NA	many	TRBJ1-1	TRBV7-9	TGTGCCAGCGGTAGGGATACGGACGTGGCTGAAGCTTTCTTT	CASGRDTDVAEAFF
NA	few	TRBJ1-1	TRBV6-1	TGTGCCAGCAGTGCGCTGGGGGGCAGTACTGAAGCTTTCTTT	CASSALGGSTEAFF
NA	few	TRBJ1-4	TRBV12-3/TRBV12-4	TGTGCCAGCCGGATAGGGCGGCATGAAAAACTGTTTTTT	CASRIGRHEKLFF
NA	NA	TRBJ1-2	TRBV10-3	TGTGCCAGCAGTGAAGCGGTCTTAAGGGGATTTGATAGCTACACCTTC	CASSEAVLRGFDSYTF
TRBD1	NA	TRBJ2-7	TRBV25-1	TGTGCCAGCAGTGAATGGGGACAGGGGGCAGGGGAGCAGTACTTC	CASSEWGQGAGEQYF
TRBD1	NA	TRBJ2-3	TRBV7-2	TGTGCCAGCAGCCCAGGACAGGGAGCGAATACGCAGTATTTT	CASSPGQGANTQYF
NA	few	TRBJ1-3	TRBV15	TGTGCCACCAGCCAGGATTACAGGGACACCATATATTTT	CATSQDYRDTIYF
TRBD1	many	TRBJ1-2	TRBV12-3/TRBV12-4	TGTGCCAGCAGCCGACGACAGGGCCCCTATGGCTACACCTTC	CASSRRQGPYGYTF
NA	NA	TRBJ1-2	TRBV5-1	TGCGCCAGCAGCTTGGCGGTAGGCGCGTGGGGCTACACCTTC	CASSLAVGAWGYTF
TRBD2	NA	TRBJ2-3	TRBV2	TGTGCCAGAAGCGGGTTACGGGGGGGGAGCACAGATACGCAGTATTTT	CARSGLRGGSTDTQYF
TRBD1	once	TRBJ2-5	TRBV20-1	TGCAGTGCTAGAGGAGGACAGGGGCGACGGGGGACCCAGTACTTC	CSARGGQGRRGTQYF
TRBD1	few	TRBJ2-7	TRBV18	TGTGCCAGCTCACCCTCAGGGGGCGGTGAGCAGTACTTC	CASSPSGGGEQYF
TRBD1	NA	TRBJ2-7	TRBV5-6	TGTGCCAGCAGCTTGAGGGGGACAGACGAGCAGTACTTC	CASSLRGTDEQYF
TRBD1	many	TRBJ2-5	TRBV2	TGTGCCAGCAGTGTAGAGAGGGACAGGGGGCAAGAGACCCAGTACTTC	CASSVERDRGQETQYF
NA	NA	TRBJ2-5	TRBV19	TGTGCCAGTAGCACAATTCGGACGGAAGAGACCCAGTACTTC	CASSTIRTEETQYF